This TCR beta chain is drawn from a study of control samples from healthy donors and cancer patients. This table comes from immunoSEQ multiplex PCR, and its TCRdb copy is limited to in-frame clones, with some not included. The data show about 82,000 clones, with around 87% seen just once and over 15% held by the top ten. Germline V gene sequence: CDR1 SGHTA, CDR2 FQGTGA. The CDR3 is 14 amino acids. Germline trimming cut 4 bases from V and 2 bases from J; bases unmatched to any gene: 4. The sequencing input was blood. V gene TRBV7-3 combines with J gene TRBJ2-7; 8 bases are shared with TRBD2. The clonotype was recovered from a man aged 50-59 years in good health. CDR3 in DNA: TGTGCCAGCAGCTACCTAGCGGGCCCCTACGAGCAGTACTTC. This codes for CASSYLAGPYEQYF.